A single sample gave rise to the 18 T cell receptor beta chains below, sequenced in a study of naive and memory T cell subsets. Their antigens remain unidentified. The beta constant-region primer was an equimolar mix of two oligonucleotides covering TRBC1 and TRBC2. Nested alpha and beta constant-region primers with the SP2 primer drove four PCR rounds on ligated cDNA. In TCRdb, the UMI-ligation and nested PCR reads were re-called with MiXCR into one record per CDR3 protein. The table lists over 110,000 distinct CDR3 sequences, under 25% of them singletons. Whole-study results and caveats: Naive repertoires, especially CD8, held a few larger clonotypes, possibly memory cells re-expressing CD45RA.

Sequencing was carried out using naive CD8+ T cells from blood. These TCRs come from a human donor in good health.

The chain employs TRBV29-1 and TRBJ1-1; D is unresolved. The CDR3 is made up of 15 amino acids. Germline CDR1 is SQVTM and CDR2 is ANQGSEA. V was clipped by 4 bases and J by 7 bases, with 22 bases between them. Written as DNA, the CDR3 is TGCAGCGTTGGAACCTGGGGAAAAGGGATCTATGAAGCTTTCTTT. It encodes CSVGTWGKGIYEAFF.

V gene TRBV2 combines with J gene TRBJ1-1; tentative D call: TRBD1 (5 bases). Looked up from germline, CDR1 is SNHLY and CDR2 is FYNNEI. This CDR3 region has 14 residues. V dropped 3 bases and J dropped 3 bases, with 11 bases sitting between them. CDR3 loop: CASSEGGEYTEAFF. CDR3 in DNA: TGTGCCAGCAGTGAGGGGGGGGAGTACACTGAAGCTTTCTTT.

The chain has TRBV27 and TRBJ1-1; the D gene is possibly TRBD1 (5 bases). The germline V gene has CDR1 MNHEY and CDR2 SMNVEV (reference sequence). The ends were cut back, 5 bases at V and 3 bases at J, with 13 bases in the middle. The CDR3 covers 14 residues. CDR3 protein: CASSLNRGDTEAFF. CDR3 DNA: TGTGCCAGCAGTCTAAACCGGGGGGACACTGAAGCTTTCTTT.

The rearrangement uses TRBV20-1 and TRBJ2-7, with 7 nucleotides matching TRBD1. Germline-derived CDR1 and CDR2 are DFQATT and SNEGSKA (reference sequence). This CDR3 is 14 amino acids long. V lost 0 bases and J lost 3; bases outside the gene matches: 5. This CDR3 is CSARDKGQLYEQYF. The CDR3 nucleotides are TGCAGTGCTAGAGATAAGGGACAGCTCTACGAGCAGTACTTC.

The chain carries TRBV7-8 and TRBJ2-1, with 10 bases aligning to TRBD2. V was pared by 1 base and J by 8 bases, with 5 bases of the junction left unmatched. Germline loops: CDR1 SGHVS, CDR2 FQNEAQ. This CDR3 has 15 amino acids. The DNA of the CDR3 is TGTGCCAGCAGCTTAGAACTAGCGGGACGCGATGAGCAGTTCTTC. This codes for CASSLELAGRDEQFF.

In the case of this clonotype: Sequence at one end of the junction differs from germline and may be a read error. V is TRBV9 and J is TRBJ1-1, with 8 nucleotides matching TRBD1. The CDR3 runs to 15 residues. Germline lookup yields CDR1 SGDLS and CDR2 YYNGEE. CDR3 region: CASSSFSGGGTEAFF. The CDR3 nucleotides read TGTGCCAGCAGCTCATTTTCAGGGGGCGGCACTGAAGCCTTCTTT.

J is TRBJ2-1 and V is TRBV3-1; 9 positions match TRBD2. With 0 bases clipped from V and 4 bases from J, the junction kept 4 bases outside the gene matches. Germline lookup yields CDR1 LGHDT and CDR2 YNNKEL (reference sequence). The CDR3 loop spans 16 amino acids. CDR3 DNA: TGTGCCAGCAGCCAAGAGTTAGCGGGAGTGTACAATGAGCAGTTCTTC. This encodes CASSQELAGVYNEQFF.

This rearrangement joins TRBV28 to TRBJ2-3; tentative D call: TRBD1 (5 bases). The CDR3 runs 15 residues. Germline CDR1 and CDR2: MDHEN and SYDVKM. Between the trimmed V and J ends, which lost 4 bases and 5 bases, there was a span of 16 bases. CDR3 nucleotide sequence: TGTGCCAGCAGTTCACCCACTTTACAGGAAGATACGCAGTATTTT. Encoded protein: CASSSPTLQEDTQYF.

A few counts support this clonotype. J is TRBJ2-7 and V is TRBV15, with D perhaps given as TRBD1 or TRBD2 (5 bases each). CDR3 length equals 15 residues. V was pared by 0 bases and J by 4 bases, with 13 bases between. Germline CDR1 and CDR2: LNHNV and YYDKDF (reference sequence). The CDR3 spells CATSRDKGTLYEQYF. Here the CDR3 DNA reads TGTGCCACCAGCAGAGATAAGGGGACGCTATACGAGCAGTACTTC.

The genes are TRBV7-9 and TRBJ2-1; weak D call: TRBD1 (5 bases). The germline V gene encodes CDR1 SEHNR and CDR2 FQNEAQ (reference sequence). The CDR3 runs 14 residues. V shed 3 bases and J shed 2 bases, with 8 bases lying between them. Here the CDR3 reads CASSFKTAYNEQFF. DNA of the CDR3: TGTGCCAGCAGCTTTAAGACAGCCTACAATGAGCAGTTCTTC.

J is TRBJ2-7 and V is TRBV15; D might be TRBD2 (7 bases). The CDR3 is 16 residues long. V shed 8 bases and J shed 5 bases, with 25 bases lying between them. Germline CDR1 reads LNHNV; CDR2 reads YYDKDF (reference sequence). The CDR3: CATEKYGREQGHEQYF. CDR3 nucleotide sequence: TGTGCCACCGAGAAATATGGGCGGGAGCAGGGGCACGAGCAGTACTTC.

This clonotype has a handful of counts. The chain carries TRBV24-1 and TRBJ2-1, with 13 bases that match TRBD2. V was pared by 7 bases and J by 5 bases, with 4 bases of the junction left unmatched. Germline CDR1 KGHDR, CDR2 SFDVKD. This CDR3 contains 15 residues. CDR3 coding DNA: TGTGCCACCAGGGCTGGGACTAGCGGGGACAATGAGCAGTTCTTC. Amino acid sequence: CATRAGTSGDNEQFF.

This clonotype was seen a few times. J is TRBJ2-7 and V is TRBV7-2, with TRBD2 matching 7 bases. V gave up 5 bases and J gave up 0 bases; unmatched junction bases: 7. This CDR3 spans 15 amino acids. Germline V gene data show CDR1 as SGHTA and CDR2 as FQGNSA. The CDR3 is CASSASAGASYEQYF. CDR3 in DNA: TGTGCCAGCAGCGCTAGTGCGGGAGCCTCCTACGAGCAGTACTTC. The complete variable domain, with remaining parts taken from reference TRBV7-2 and TRBJ2-7, reads GAGVSQSPSNKVTEKGKDVELRCDPISGHTALYWYRQSLGQGLEFLIYFQGNSAPDKSGLPSDRFSAERTGGSVSTLTIQRTQQEDSAVYLCASSASAGASYEQYFGPGTRLTVT.

This clonotype showed up many times. The V and J genes are TRBV14 and TRBJ2-7; no firm D call. The CDR3 extends over 12 amino acids. The V and J ends lost 4 bases and 2 bases respectively, with 6 bases between them. CDR1 and CDR2 from the germline V gene are SGHDN and FVKESK. Here the CDR3 reads CASSRRPYEQYF. For the CDR3, the DNA is TGTGCCAGCAGCCGAAGACCCTACGAGCAGTACTTC.

This chain connects TRBV6-1 to TRBJ2-5; the D gene is possibly TRBD2 (5 bases). Trimming cost V 1 base and J 1 base, with 10 bases left between them. Germline V gives CDR1 MNHNS, CDR2 SASEGT. The CDR3 is made up of 15 amino acids. The CDR3 region is CASSEVGEIQETQYF. For the CDR3, the DNA is TGTGCCAGCAGTGAAGTTGGGGAGATCCAAGAGACCCAGTACTTC.

The chain recombines TRBV28 with TRBJ2-3; 8 nucleotides line up with TRBD2. V trimming: 0 bases; J trimming: 1 base; junction bases outside the gene matches: 0. The CDR3 sequence is 15 residues long. Germline CDR1 is MDHEN and CDR2 is SYDVKM. The CDR3 protein is CASSLWREGTDTQYF. In DNA, the CDR3 is TGTGCCAGCAGTTTATGGCGGGAGGGCACAGATACGCAGTATTTT. Full variable domain (remainder filled in from reference TRBV28 and TRBJ2-3): DVKVTQSSRYLVKRTGEKVFLECVQDMDHENMFWYRQDPGLGLRLIYFSYDVKMKEKGDIPEGYSVSREKKERFSLILESASTNQTSMYLCASSLWREGTDTQYFGPGTRLTVL.

This clonotype was seen more than once but under ten times. The chain links TRBV7-9 to TRBJ2-3; TRBD1 matches at 12 bases. The germline V gene has CDR1 SEHNR and CDR2 FQNEAQ (reference sequence). This CDR3 contains 16 residues. J lost 2 bases, V lost 4 bases, and 4 bases had no gene match. DNA for the CDR3: TGTGCCAGCAGCTCCGGGACAGGGGGCCTCACAGATACGCAGTATTTT. This translates into CASSSGTGGLTDTQYF.

CDR3 region: CASSLAWAPNQETQYF. CDR3 sequence (DNA): TGTGCCAGCAGCTTAGCGTGGGCCCCCAACCAAGAGACCCAGTACTTC. This chain connects TRBV7-2 to TRBJ2-5; no clear D. This CDR3 is built from 16 residues. V lost 0 bases and J 0 bases, leaving 11 bases between the germline ends. Germline values: CDR1 SGHTA, CDR2 FQGNSA.